A single sample is the source of the 12 T cell receptor beta chains below, sequenced in a study of cytomegalovirus exposure and HLA in healthy donors (TCRdb year 2017). Libraries were prepared through the immunoSEQ multiplex PCR assay. For the multiplex PCR, a mixture combining 60 forward primers for TCR Vbeta segments and 13 reverse primers for TCR Jbeta segments was used. This is the immuneACCESS table as TCRdb keeps it, with only in-frame sequences that have V and J called. A part of the clones is gone; compared with another copy, unresolved V genes explain less than half, and the rest is unexplained. Counted in this sample were 100,000 to 150,000 clones; over 70% of them appeared once. The ten largest clones add up to around 1.9% of the sample. Sequencing input: PBMCs. These receptor sequences come from a woman aged 40 to 50 in good health and CMV-seronegative.

CDR3 residues: CASSAPGGDEQFF. As DNA, the CDR3 is TGTGCCAGCAGCGCTCCCGGGGGGGATGAGCAGTTCTTC. The chain is built from TRBV7-9 and TRBJ2-1; 8 nucleotides match TRBD2. Germline CDR1 reads SEHNR; CDR2 reads FQNEAQ (reference sequence). Trimming removed 5 bases from V and 8 bases from J; junction bases left unmatched: 5. CDR3 length equals 13 residues.

CDR3 sequence: CASSGSGGLSTDTQYF. The CDR3 region has the DNA TGTGCCAGCAGTGGAAGCGGGGGGCTAAGCACAGATACGCAGTATTTT. V gene TRBV7-8 combines with J gene TRBJ2-3, with 9 positions matching TRBD2. There are 16 residues in the CDR3. The V gene's germline CDR1 is SGHVS and CDR2 FQNEAQ. J was trimmed by 0 bases and V by 6 bases; bases with no gene match: 7.

J is TRBJ2-2 and V is TRBV2; 8 bases map to TRBD2. This CDR3 is 15 amino acids long. V gave up 3 bases and J gave up 6 bases; unmatched junction bases: 6. Germline V gene sequence: CDR1 SNHLY, CDR2 FYNNEI. The CDR3, as DNA: TGTGCCAGCAGTGAGGGGCTAGCGGGTCCCGGGGAGCTGTTTTTT. Translating gives CASSEGLAGPGELFF.

J is TRBJ2-1 and V is TRBV5-1; TRBD1 might be the D (6 bases). CDR1 and CDR2 (germline): SGHRS, YFSETQ. CDR3 size: 17 residues. The ends were cut back, 3 bases at V and 0 bases at J, with 16 bases in the middle. The CDR3 reads CASSWGTGTVSYNEQFF. CDR3 DNA: TGCGCCAGCAGCTGGGGAACAGGGACCGTCTCCTACAATGAGCAGTTCTTC.

The CDR3 coding sequence is TGTGCCAGCAGTTACTCGGCGGGAGGCCTCTCCTACGAGCAGTACTTC. It translates to CASSYSAGGLSYEQYF. J is TRBJ2-7 and V is TRBV6-5; the match to TRBD2 covers 8 bases. Germline-derived CDR1 and CDR2 are MNHEY and SVGAGI. The CDR3 length is 16 residues. V was clipped by 0 bases and J by 0 bases; unmatched bases: 4.

This clone has a single count. At one end the junction does not follow the germline gene, possibly because of a read error. The chain is built from TRBV28 and TRBJ1-2; TRBD1 matches 7 bases. The CDR3 sequence is 11 residues long. The V gene's germline CDR1 is MDHEN and CDR2 SYDVKM. CDR3 in amino acids: CASSSRRQGSF. The DNA of the CDR3 is TGTGCCAGCAGTTCCCGAAGACAGGGTTCCTTC.

This clone is a singleton in its sample. This chain uses TRBV19 with TRBJ1-6; 8 bases line up with TRBD1. Germline V gene data show CDR1 as LNHDA and CDR2 as SQIVND (reference sequence). V was clipped by 10 bases and J by 10 bases; unmatched bases: 6. This CDR3 contains 12 residues. CDR3 loop: CATGDRTSPLHF. For the CDR3, the DNA is TGTGCCACTGGGGACAGGACCTCACCCCTCCACTTT.

The chain employs TRBV9 and TRBJ1-2, with D maybe TRBD1 (5 bases). V was trimmed by 0 bases and J by 2 bases, leaving 5 bases between them. There are 13 residues in the CDR3. Germline values: CDR1 SGDLS, CDR2 YYNGEE. The CDR3 DNA follows: TGTGCCAGCAGCGTAGAGGGGAACTATGGCTACACCTTC. Residues: CASSVEGNYGYTF.

CDR3 residues: CASSSGQGHSYEQYF. Here the CDR3 DNA reads TGTGCCAGCAGCTCGGGACAGGGACACTCCTACGAGCAGTACTTC. The V call is TRBV7-3, the J call TRBJ2-7; 9 bases line up with TRBD1. V was pared by 4 bases and J by 0 bases, with 4 bases of the junction left unmatched. The CDR3 runs to 15 residues. Per germline, CDR1 SGHTA and CDR2 FQGTGA.

The V call is TRBV18, the J call TRBJ2-3; weak D call: TRBD2 (6 bases). V shed 1 base and J shed 6 bases, with 11 bases lying between them. The CDR3 spans 14 residues. Germline values: CDR1 KGHSH, CDR2 LQKENI. CDR3 bases: TGTGCCAGCTCACCACTTGGGGGGACGGATACGCAGTATTTT. Its translation: CASSPLGGTDTQYF.

The chain uses TRBV5-6 and TRBJ2-5; maybe TRBD2 (6 bases). CDR1 SGHDT and CDR2 YYEEEE come from the germline V gene. This CDR3 region has 14 residues. Trimming took 4 bases from V and 2 from J, leaving 12 bases between them. The CDR3 reads CASSALREQETQYF. CDR3 sequence (DNA): TGTGCCAGCAGCGCGCTCCGGGAGCAAGAGACCCAGTACTTC.

This rearrangement joins TRBV5-1 to TRBJ2-3, with 11 bases that match TRBD2. In germline, CDR1 is SGHRS, CDR2 YFSETQ. Trimming removed 4 bases from V and 5 bases from J; junction bases left unmatched: 6. The CDR3 consists of 15 residues. CDR3 DNA: TGCGCCAGCAGCGTCGGGGGACTAGCGGAAGATACGCAGTATTTT. This codes for CASSVGGLAEDTQYF.